One T cell receptor (beta chain) is described in this entry. Antigen: not known. This specimen includes other DNA sequences encoding the same CDR3. This entry is derived from a study of cytomegalovirus exposure and HLA in healthy donors. General study findings and limits: Most TCR beta V segments were productive about 87% or about 30% of the time in an earlier analysis.

Use of 60 Vbeta and 13 Jbeta primers characterized the PCR. Data came from immunoSEQ multiplex PCR; TCRdb stores just in-frame clones and leaves some out. There are about 110,000 clones in the sample; about 64% occur only once, and less than 3% lies in the top ten. The sequence derives from a female donor in good health and CMV-seronegative. Sequencing used PBMCs.

The CDR3 sequence: CASTRLSGRSNNEQFF. CDR3 in DNA: TGTGCCAGCACCCGGCTCAGCGGGAGATCTAACAATGAGCAGTTCTTC. The chain links TRBV7-2 to TRBJ2-1; TRBD2 agrees at 8 bases. After removal of 7 bases from V and 5 bases from J, the junction contained 13 bases not matched to a gene. The CDR3 contains 16 residues. Germline V lookup: CDR1 SGHTA, CDR2 FQGNSA.